These 18 T cell receptor beta chains were sequenced from one sample in a study of CD8 T cells in ankylosing spondylitis. TCRdb re-called the 5' RACE reads through MiXCR, storing one row per CDR3 protein. The sample yields 250,000 to 300,000 distinct CDR3 sequences, around 20% seen once. Sample: blood, either unsorted or a sorted T cell fraction (not recorded which). These receptors came from a male donor with ankylosing spondylitis or in good health (not recorded which).

The table lists this clonotype with a few counts. The chain is built from TRBV7-6 and TRBJ2-3; 7 bases are shared with TRBD2. The CDR3 covers 16 residues. The germline CDR1 and CDR2 sequences are SGHVS and FNYEAQ. The trim removed 4 bases at V and 2 bases at J, leaving 9 bases unmatched. In DNA, the CDR3 is TGTGCCAGCAGCTCGGGCCGGCTAGCGGTCACAGATACGCAGTATTTT. This sequence encodes CASSSGRLAVTDTQYF.

At least ten counts were recorded for this clonotype. This chain connects TRBV29-1 to TRBJ2-5, with D tentatively TRBD1 (6 bases). The V gene lost 0 bases and the J gene lost 1 base, with 15 bases spanning the gap. The CDR3 totals 16 residues. Germline lookup yields CDR1 SQVTM and CDR2 ANQGSEA. The CDR3 protein is CSVEDLTGWVQETQYF. In nucleotides, the CDR3 is TGCAGCGTTGAAGATCTCACAGGGTGGGTCCAAGAGACCCAGTACTTC.

This clonotype was seen at least ten times. This rearrangement joins TRBV12-3 or TRBV12-4 to TRBJ2-2; D is undetermined. The germline V and J ends were trimmed by 3 bases and 5 bases, with 4 bases remaining between them. The CDR3 sequence is 12 residues long. The DNA of the CDR3 is TGTGCCAGCAGTTTGGGTACCGGGGAGCTGTTTTTT. This sequence encodes CASSLGTGELFF.

This clonotype has just a few counts. This chain joins TRBV20-1 and TRBJ1-2, with a tentative D call TRBD1 (5 bases). V lost 5 bases and J 6 bases, leaving 7 bases between the germline ends. In germline, CDR1 is DFQATT, CDR2 SNEGSKA (reference sequence). The CDR3 sequence is 10 residues long. Here the CDR3 reads CSAWDDGYTF. DNA of the CDR3: TGCAGTGCTTGGGACGATGGCTACACCTTC.

This clonotype was seen a few times. V is TRBV19 and J is TRBJ1-2; D is perhaps TRBD1 (5 bases). V was trimmed by 2 bases and J by 8 bases, leaving 12 bases between them. CDR3 size: 13 residues. Germline CDR1 is LNHDA and CDR2 is SQIVND (reference sequence). In DNA, the CDR3 is TGTGCCAGTAGTATAATCCGGGGGAACGGCTACACCTTC. Its protein is CASSIIRGNGYTF.

The V call is TRBV7-3, the J call TRBJ1-1; no clear D gene. Germline CDR1 is SGHTA and CDR2 is FQGTGA. Trimming pared 2 bases from V and 1 base from J, leaving 11 bases between. This CDR3 spans 15 amino acids. This chain's CDR3 is CASSLGPEQNTEAFF. DNA for the CDR3: TGTGCCAGCAGCTTAGGACCGGAGCAGAACACTGAAGCTTTCTTT.

The chain combines TRBV7-8 with TRBJ2-3; D is possibly TRBD2 (6 bases). CDR1 SGHVS and CDR2 FQNEAQ come from the germline V gene. CDR3 length equals 16 residues. Trimming shortened V by 0 bases and J by 5 bases, and 15 bases separated the two germline ends. CDR3 sequence reads: CASSLAASAELDTQYF. CDR3 nucleotides: TGTGCCAGCAGCTTAGCGGCTAGCGCCGAGCTAGATACGCAGTATTTT.

This chain connects TRBV9 to TRBJ2-1; weak D call: TRBD2 (5 bases). This CDR3 is 14 amino acids long. Trimming removed 0 bases from V and 4 bases from J, with 8 bases in between. CDR1 is SGDLS and CDR2 is YYNGEE in the germline V gene. CDR3 amino acids: CASSVADFYNEQFF. The CDR3 DNA is TGTGCCAGCAGCGTAGCGGACTTTTACAATGAGCAGTTCTTC.

This clonotype was counted between two and nine times. The CDR3 DNA follows: TGTGCCAGCAGCTTAGTTAGTACGGTCGGAAACACCATATATTTT. This codes for CASSLVSTVGNTIYF. The chain carries TRBV11-2 and TRBJ1-3; D not resolved. This CDR3 contains 15 residues. Germline V gene lookup returns CDR1 SGHAT and CDR2 FQNNGV. Trimming stripped 1 base from V and 4 bases from J, with 11 bases between.

Turning to this clonotype: A much larger clone sits a single nucleotide away, making a read error possible. This chain connects TRBV7-8 to TRBJ1-2; D is unclear. The CDR3 is 14 amino acids. Germline V CDR1 and CDR2: SGHVS, FQNEAQ. The CDR3 reads CVSSLGSTDYGYTF. The CDR3 DNA reads TGTGTCAGCAGCTTAGGCTCAACAGACTATGGCTACACCTTC.

The rearrangement uses TRBV7-6 and TRBJ2-3, with 11 bases fitting TRBD1. In germline, CDR1 is SGHVS, CDR2 FNYEAQ. The V segment lost 1 base and the J segment 4 bases; nucleotides outside the gene matches: 1. The CDR3 totals 15 residues. Here the CDR3 reads CASSLGTGGPDTQYF. CDR3 nucleotides: TGTGCCAGCAGCTTAGGGACAGGGGGCCCAGATACGCAGTATTTT.

The CDR3 spells CASNLTGQENTEAFF. The DNA for the CDR3 is TGTGCCAGCAACTTGACGGGACAGGAGAACACTGAAGCTTTCTTT. The chain is built from TRBV11-1 and TRBJ1-1; 8 bases fit TRBD1. The CDR3 runs to 15 residues. The germline V gene encodes CDR1 SGHAT and CDR2 FQDESV (reference sequence). The V and J ends lost 7 bases and 1 base, in that order; junction bases with no gene match: 8.

The chain links TRBV12-3 or TRBV12-4 to TRBJ1-2; unclear D gene. V lost 1 base and J 12 bases, leaving 15 bases between the germline ends. CDR3 length equals 13 residues. CDR3 in amino acids: CASSLGVSGSDTF. The CDR3 DNA sequence: TGTGCCAGCAGTTTAGGGGTTTCGGGCAGTGACACCTTC.

This clonotype was counted between two and nine times. The rearrangement links TRBV24-1 to TRBJ2-3; tentatively, D is TRBD1 (6 bases). The CDR3 has 14 amino acids. V dropped 8 bases and J dropped 2 bases, with 13 bases sitting between them. CDR1 KGHDR and CDR2 SFDVKD come from the germline V gene. For the CDR3, the DNA is TGTGCCACCAACCCTCGGACAGACACAGATACGCAGTATTTT. Protein: CATNPRTDTDTQYF.

The chain has TRBV7-2 and TRBJ2-1; D is unclear. Germline V CDR1 and CDR2: SGHTA, FQGNSA. The CDR3 loop spans 17 amino acids. V lost 3 bases and J 0 bases, leaving 15 bases between the germline ends. CDR3 bases: TGTGCCAGCAGCTTGACCCCGTGGGCCAGCTCCTACAATGAGCAGTTCTTC. This sequence encodes CASSLTPWASSYNEQFF.

A note on this clonotype: This could be a read error, since a much larger clone is one nucleotide away. The chain joins TRBV26 to TRBJ2-3; the DNA was not used to check the table's D call, TRBD1. TRBV26 is a pseudogene locus. The CDR3 has 19 amino acids. CDR3 DNA: TGTACCAGCAGTTTTGGACGGGGGGGGTTTTTTCGGGGCACAGATACGCAGTATTTT. Amino acids: CTSSFGRGGFFRGTDTQYF.

This clonotype was seen more than once but under ten times. The J gene is TRBJ1-5, the V gene TRBV5-1; D unresolved. The germline CDR1 and CDR2 sequences are SGHRS and YFSETQ. The V end was cut by 0 bases, the J end by 5 bases, with 6 bases between. CDR3 length equals 13 residues. The CDR3 sequence is CASSLGHDQPQHF. The CDR3 bases are TGCGCCAGCAGCTTGGGGCACGATCAGCCCCAGCATTTT.

The sample holds a few counts of this clonotype. The rearrangement joins TRBV18 to TRBJ1-5, with a weak D call TRBD1 (6 bases). Trimming shortened V by 4 bases and J by 0 bases, and 13 bases separated the two germline ends. From germline, CDR1 is KGHSH and CDR2 LQKENI. This CDR3 is 16 amino acids long. The CDR3 loop is CASSLDSINSNQPQHF. CDR3 DNA: TGTGCCAGCTCACTGGACAGCATTAATAGCAATCAGCCCCAGCATTTT.